Sequencing of this T cell receptor (beta chain) was carried out in a study of blood T cell repertoires in COVID-19. Sequencing used immunoSEQ multiplex PCR; TCRdb keeps in-frame clones, though not all of them. The table records 150,000 to 200,000 clones, around 82% of them present only once. V lost 2 bases, J lost 2 bases, and 12 bases stayed unmatched. Germline loops: CDR1 MGHRA, CDR2 YSYEKL. This CDR3 has 17 amino acids. The clonotype was recovered from a man aged 18 to 30 with active or convalescent COVID-19. V is TRBV4-1 and J is TRBJ2-7, with TRBD1 matching over 7 bases. The sequenced sample consisted of peripheral blood. The CDR3 protein is CASSQRNNRDRPYEQYF. CDR3 nucleotides: TGCGCCAGCAGCCAAAGGAATAACCGGGACAGACCCTACGAGCAGTACTTC.